These 24 T cell receptor beta chains were all obtained from the same sample, sequenced in a study of CD8 T cells in Susac syndrome. Reverse transcription of roughly 0.5 to 1 ug RNA used random hexamers. In TCRdb, the immunoSEQ multiplex PCR reads were re-called with MiXCR into one record per CDR3 protein. This sample yields around 20,000 distinct CDR3 sequences, of which approximately 95% are seen a single time; around 0.21% belongs to the top ten. Sequenced input: CD8+ T cells from PBMCs. The receptors were sampled from a human donor in good health.

The V call is TRBV29-1, the J call TRBJ2-2, with D possibly matching TRBD1 (6 bases). Trimming pared 6 bases from V and 6 bases from J, leaving 17 bases between. The CDR3 length is 14 residues. The germline V gene encodes CDR1 SQVTM and CDR2 ANQGSEA. The CDR3 DNA reads as TGCAGCGTAGCAGGGGCCCCCGAGGCCGGGGAGCTGTTTTTT. Amino acid sequence: CSVAGAPEAGELFF.

J is TRBJ2-1 and V is TRBV20-1, with 8 positions matching TRBD2. The germline V gene has CDR1 DFQATT and CDR2 SNEGSKA (reference sequence). The CDR3 consists of 14 residues. V shed 6 bases and J 3 bases; nucleotides not matched to a gene: 7. The CDR3 sequence: CSASLGTSYNEQFF. The CDR3 DNA follows: TGCAGTGCCAGCCTCGGGACTAGCTACAATGAGCAGTTCTTC.

This clonotype was observed a single time. The gene calls are TRBV5-6 and TRBJ2-1; maybe TRBD1 (6 bases). V was clipped by 3 bases and J by 7 bases, with 8 bases between them. The CDR3 consists of 12 residues. Germline loops: CDR1 SGHDT, CDR2 YYEEEE. DNA of the CDR3: TGTGCCAGCAGCTACCAGGGGAATGAGCAGTTCTTC. Translation: CASSYQGNEQFF. Full variable domain (missing parts from reference TRBV5-6 and TRBJ2-1): DAGVTQSPTHLIKTRGQQVTLRCSPKSGHDTVSWYQQALGQGPQFIFQYYEEEERQRGNFPDRFSGHQFPNYSSELNVNALLLGDSALYLCASSYQGNEQFFGPGTRLTVL.

This clonotype was counted once. This chain links TRBV7-9 with TRBJ2-7; TRBD1 aligns across 7 bases. V shed 4 bases and J 0 bases; nucleotides not matched to a gene: 9. The germline gives CDR1 SEHNR, CDR2 FQNEAQ (reference sequence). The CDR3 sequence is 16 residues long. The CDR3 is CASSCKPRTGSYEQYV. In nucleotides, the CDR3 is TGTGCCAGCAGCTGCAAACCTCGGACAGGCTCCTACGAGCAGTACGTC.

The gene calls are TRBV19 and TRBJ1-2; D may be TRBD1 (5 bases). Per germline, CDR1 LNHDA and CDR2 SQIVND (reference sequence). CDR3 length equals 14 residues. The V gene lost 8 bases and the J gene lost 4 bases, with 17 bases spanning the gap. CDR3 nucleotides: TGTGCCAGTGCCCCGCTGACAGTTGGCTATGGCTACACCTTC. Translating it yields CASAPLTVGYGYTF.

The gene calls are TRBV3-1 and TRBJ2-3; 12 bases map to TRBD2. Losses at the gene ends were 2 bases for V and 5 bases for J; bases not matched to a gene: 11. CDR1 is LGHDT, CDR2 YNNKEL, per germline (reference sequence). The CDR3 has 18 amino acids. CDR3 bases: TGTGCCAGCAGCCAATGGGAGCTAGCGGGAGGGCCAGTAGATACGCAGTATTTT. Translating gives CASSQWELAGGPVDTQYF.

The rearrangement links TRBV3-1 to TRBJ2-7; D gene ambiguous. V was shortened by 6 bases and J by 0 bases, with 15 bases between the two germline ends. Germline values: CDR1 LGHDT, CDR2 YNNKEL (reference sequence). The CDR3 has 15 residues. DNA for the CDR3: TGTGCCAGCAGTATAACCGCAGCTAGCTCCTACGAGCAGTACTTC. This gives the protein CASSITAASSYEQYF.

This chain uses TRBV13 with TRBJ2-7, with a tentative D call TRBD1 (5 bases). CDR3 length equals 13 residues. The V end was cut by 1 base, the J end by 3 bases, with 7 bases between. Per germline, CDR1 PRHDT and CDR2 FYEKMQ (reference sequence). CDR3 amino acids: CASSLAQDYEQYF. The CDR3 DNA sequence: TGTGCCAGCAGCTTAGCACAGGACTACGAGCAGTACTTC.

This sequence joins TRBV29-1 and TRBJ2-3, with 8 bases that match TRBD1. Germline V gives CDR1 SQVTM, CDR2 ANQGSEA. Germline trimming cut 7 bases from V and 5 bases from J; bases unmatched to any gene: 11. This CDR3 has 14 residues. The CDR3 loop reads CSGIPVDRGDTQYF. Here the CDR3 DNA reads TGCAGCGGGATTCCCGTAGACAGGGGAGATACGCAGTATTTT.

The chain links TRBV7-9 to TRBJ1-5, with D possibly being TRBD1 (6 bases). Trimming shortened V by 5 bases and J by 1 base, and 18 bases separated the two germline ends. The CDR3 has 17 amino acids. Germline-derived CDR1 and CDR2 are SEHNR and FQNEAQ (reference sequence). CDR3 nucleotides: TGTGCCAGCAGCGTCGGTGGGGGGGGCTTGAGCAATCAGCCCCAGCATTTT. Its protein product is CASSVGGGGLSNQPQHF. The variable domain in full, completed from reference TRBV7-9 and TRBJ1-5, reads DTGVSQNPRHKITKRGQNVTFRCDPISEHNRLYWYRQTLGQGPEFLTYFQNEAQLEKSRLLSDRFSAERPKGSFSTLEIQRTEQGDSAMYLCASSVGGGGLSNQPQHFGDGTRLSIL.

This chain joins TRBV7-4 and TRBJ2-7, with 7 bases lining up with TRBD1. The CDR3 extends over 14 amino acids. The trim removed 5 bases at V and 5 bases at J, leaving 9 bases unmatched. Per the germline V gene, CDR1 is SGHVT and CDR2 is SQSDAQ. As DNA, the CDR3 is TGTGCCAGCAGCGCAGACAGGGCAGCAGACGAGCAGTACGTC. It translates to CASSADRAADEQYV.

The V gene is TRBV28, the J gene TRBJ2-1; perhaps TRBD1 as D (9 bases). This CDR3 comprises 15 residues. Trimming cost V 6 bases and J 6 bases, with 18 bases left between them. Per the germline V gene, CDR1 is MDHEN and CDR2 is SYDVKM. The CDR3: CASSGGRTGVNEQFF. The DNA for the CDR3 is TGTGCCAGCAGCGGCGGGAGGACAGGGGTCAATGAGCAGTTCTTC.

This clonotype has a single count. V and J are TRBV9 and TRBJ2-3, with 7 bases aligning to TRBD2. Germline V gene sequence: CDR1 SGDLS, CDR2 YYNGEE. The CDR3 runs 16 residues. The junction had 8 bases not matched to a gene; V was cut back by 0 bases and J by 4 bases. The CDR3 is CASSVENGRSADTQYF. The DNA of the CDR3 is TGTGCCAGCAGCGTAGAGAACGGGAGGAGTGCAGATACGCAGTATTTT.

In DNA form, the CDR3 reads TGTGCCAGCAGCCCAGACAGGGGGCCCTACGAGCAGTACTTC. This sequence encodes CASSPDRGPYEQYF. The gene calls are TRBV7-9 and TRBJ2-7, with 10 positions matching TRBD1. The CDR3 loop spans 14 amino acids. The V gene end was trimmed by 5 bases and the J gene end by 2 bases; junction bases not matched to a gene: 3. From germline, CDR1 is SEHNR and CDR2 FQNEAQ (reference sequence).

The chain links TRBV27 to TRBJ2-5; D is undetermined. The V end lost 8 bases, the J end lost 7 bases, and 8 bases lay between the germline ends. The CDR3 has 10 amino acids. The germline V gene encodes CDR1 MNHEY and CDR2 SMNVEV (reference sequence). The CDR3 loop reads CASGVGTQYF. The CDR3, as DNA: TGTGCCAGCGGAGTGGGGACCCAGTACTTC.

This chain uses TRBV12-3 or TRBV12-4 with TRBJ2-1, with D tentatively TRBD1 (6 bases). V gave up 6 bases and J gave up 6 bases, with 9 bases separating them. The CDR3 is 12 amino acids. Written as DNA, the CDR3 is TGTGCCAGCAGCTACAGGGTCAATGAGCAGTTCTTC. This translates into CASSYRVNEQFF.

This chain uses TRBV15 with TRBJ1-4; D uncertain. V was clipped by 3 bases and J by 3 bases, with 5 bases between them. CDR3 length: 13 amino acids. CDR1 and CDR2 from the germline V gene are LNHNV and YYDKDF (reference sequence). The CDR3 DNA is TGTGCCACCAGCAGTGGAGCTAATGAAAAACTGTTTTTT. It translates to CATSSGANEKLFF.

J is TRBJ2-7 and V is TRBV12-3 or TRBV12-4; either TRBD1 or TRBD2 may fit D (5 bases each). Trimming stripped 5 bases from V and 2 bases from J, with 13 bases between. The CDR3 sequence is 14 residues long. The CDR3 here is CASSPGTYPYEQYF. Written as DNA, the CDR3 is TGTGCCAGCAGTCCCGGGACCTACCCCTACGAGCAGTACTTC.

This clonotype was recorded only once. The chain carries TRBV20-1 and TRBJ1-4; the D gene is possibly TRBD1 (5 bases). Trimming cost V 5 bases and J 6 bases, with 13 bases left between them. Germline lookup yields CDR1 DFQATT and CDR2 SNEGSKA (reference sequence). The CDR3 loop spans 13 amino acids. In DNA, the CDR3 is TGCAGTGCTCGGGACGGGGAGGATGAAAAACTGTTTTTT. It specifies CSARDGEDEKLFF.

The chain has TRBV24-1 and TRBJ2-2, with D possibly TRBD2 on 5 matching bases. Germline lookup yields CDR1 KGHDR and CDR2 SFDVKD. Trimming left V 1 base short and J 3 bases short, with 11 bases between. CDR3 length: 16 amino acids. The CDR3 sequence: CATSDLTGMDTGELFF. The CDR3 nucleotides read TGTGCCACCAGTGATTTAACCGGGATGGACACCGGGGAGCTGTTTTTT.

V gene TRBV14 combines with J gene TRBJ2-1; the D gene could be TRBD1 or TRBD2 (5 bases each). The CDR3 extends over 15 amino acids. V dropped 7 bases and J dropped 6 bases, with 19 bases sitting between them. Per germline, CDR1 SGHDN and CDR2 FVKESK. The CDR3 sequence is CASNPGMRDPNEQFF. For the CDR3, the DNA is TGTGCCAGCAACCCCGGCATGAGGGACCCCAATGAGCAGTTCTTC.

V gene TRBV7-3 combines with J gene TRBJ2-6, with 8 nucleotides matching TRBD1. Trimming took 5 bases from V and 0 from J; bases not matched to a gene: 15. This CDR3 has 20 residues. Looked up from germline, CDR1 is SGHTA and CDR2 is FQGTGA. This chain's CDR3 is CASSAGTGGSISSGANVLTF. CDR3 nucleotide sequence: TGTGCCAGCAGCGCGGGGACAGGAGGCTCCATCAGCTCTGGGGCCAACGTCCTGACTTTC. The complete variable domain, with remaining parts taken from reference TRBV7-3 and TRBJ2-6, reads GAGVSQTPSNKVTEKGKYVELRCDPISGHTALYWYRQSLGQGPEFLIYFQGTGAADDSGLPNDRFFAVRPEGSVSTLKIQRTERGDSAVYLCASSAGTGGSISSGANVLTFGAGSRLTVL.

V and J are TRBV15 and TRBJ2-2; D ambiguous. The germline V gene has CDR1 LNHNV and CDR2 YYDKDF (reference sequence). The V gene lost 0 bases and the J gene lost 6 bases, with 11 bases spanning the gap. CDR3 length equals 15 residues. DNA of the CDR3: TGTGCCACCAGCAGAGACGACCGCTGGCCCGGGGAGCTGTTTTTT. Translation gives CATSRDDRWPGELFF.

This chain uses TRBV27 with TRBJ2-1, with D possibly being TRBD2 (6 bases). Germline values: CDR1 MNHEY, CDR2 SMNVEV (reference sequence). The V end lost 8 bases, the J end lost 0 bases, and 11 bases lay between the germline ends. CDR3 length equals 14 residues. The CDR3 DNA reads as TGTGCCAGCGGGGACTTGAGCTCCTACAATGAGCAGTTCTTC. Residues: CASGDLSSYNEQFF.